The rows below give T cell receptor beta chains drawn from one sample of a study of tumor-infiltrating lymphocytes in primary liver carcinoma. TCRdb recomputed calls from the multiplex PCR reads with MiXCR, one row per CDR3 protein. This table holds over 35,000 distinct CDR3 sequences, 73% found once. The sample comprised liver tumor tissue from sampling region 2. Receptors originate from a man between 35 and 55 years old with primary liver carcinoma and hepatitis B virus infection. CDR3s include the opening cysteine and the closing phenylalanine or tryptophan. D genes are given only for firm matches. Size tells how often a clone was seen (once, few, many) or the class of an expanded clone, and some rows leave it out.

v_call,clone_size,j_call,d_call,cdr3_aa,cdr3_nt
TRBV14,NA,TRBJ2-6,NA,CASSLCRANVLTF,TGTGCCAGCAGTCTGTGTAGAGCCAACGTTCTGACTTTC
TRBV5-1,many,TRBJ2-1,TRBD2,CASSSLAGGPNEQFF,TGCGCCAGCAGCTCTCTAGCGGGAGGGCCCAATGAGCAGTTCTTC
TRBV5-1,many,TRBJ2-5,TRBD1,CASRAQGGSEETQYF,TGCGCCAGCCGCGCACAGGGGGGCTCGGAGGAGACCCAGTACTTC
TRBV7-2,NA,TRBJ2-2,NA,CASCLSGRRARAGELFF,TGTGCTAGCTGCTTATCTGGCAGGAGGGCCCGGGCCGGGGAGCTGTTTTTT
TRBV5-1,NA,TRBJ2-5,NA,CASCLVQGGETQYF,TGCGCCAGCTGCTTGGTTCAGGGCGGAGAAACCCAGTACTTC
TRBV5-1,NA,TRBJ2-7,NA,CASSLDRGPYKQYF,TGCGCCAGTAGCTTGGACCGCGGGCCCTACAAGCAGTACTTC
TRBV11-3,large,TRBJ2-3,TRBD2,CASSPGGLQGGTQYF,TGTGCCAGCAGCCCGGGGGGACTCCAGGGCGGAACGCAGTATTTT
TRBV20-1,NA,TRBJ1-1,TRBD1,CSTSGGQGSTEAFF,TGCAGTACTAGTGGGGGACAGGGGAGCACTGAAGCTTTCTTT
TRBV5-8,NA,TRBJ1-5,NA,CASSWVERPQYF,TGTGCCAGCAGCTGGGTCGAAAGGCCCCAGTATTTC
TRBV5-5,NA,TRBJ1-1,TRBD1,CASSMFGTGGTEAFF,TGTGCCAGCAGCATGTTCGGAACAGGGGGTACTGAAGCTTTCTTT
TRBV6-1,NA,TRBJ2-3,TRBD2,CASSPVLAGGPLDTQYF,TGTGCCAGCAGTCCTGTGCTGGCGGGAGGGCCCCTAGATACGCAGTATTTT
TRBV7-9,NA,TRBJ1-2,NA,CACSSRPHGGPNYGYTF,TGTGCCTGCAGCTCCAGACCCCATGGGGGGCCCAACTATGGCTACACCTTC
TRBV29-1,NA,TRBJ1-1,NA,CSVYAGWGMNTEAFF,TGCAGCGTTTACGCAGGGTGGGGTATGAACACTGAAGCTTTCTTT
TRBV20-1,NA,TRBJ2-2,TRBD2,CIASRASGNTGELFF,TGCATTGCTAGTCGGGCTAGCGGGAACACCGGGGAGCTGTTTTTT
TRBV28,many,TRBJ2-7,NA,CASSPSLGYEQYF,TGTGCCAGCAGTCCCTCTCTGGGTTACGAGCAGTACTTC
TRBV5-1,NA,TRBJ2-2,NA,CASGSGQANAGEPFF,TGCGCCAGCGGCTCGGGTCAGGCGAACGCCGGGGAGCCGTTTTTT
TRBV11-2,NA,TRBJ2-7,NA,CASPNRNSYEQYF,TGTGCCAGCCCTAACAGGAACTCCTACGAGCAGTACTTC
TRBV7-2,many,TRBJ2-7,NA,CASSQGASGPSYEQYF,TGTGCCAGCAGCCAAGGGGCGTCCGGTCCCTCCTACGAGCAGTACTTC
TRBV7-9,NA,TRBJ2-7,TRBD2,CAGSWAGDERYF,TGTGCCGGCAGCTGGGCGGGGGACGAGCGGTACTTC
TRBV6-1,NA,TRBJ1-5,NA,CTCSHTDTQHF,TGTACCTGCAGCCACACAGATACGCAGCATTTT
TRBV6-5,NA,TRBJ1-6,NA,CASSPKPNSPIHF,TGTGCCAGCAGTCCTAAGCCTAATTCACCCATCCACTTT
TRBV29-1,NA,TRBJ1-1,NA,CSVRGGHLEAVF,TGCAGCGTGCGGGGCGGGCACCTCGAGGCTGTCTTT
TRBV29-1,NA,TRBJ2-1,NA,CSIGLLAGVTAEQFF,TGCAGCATTGGCCTTCTAGCTGGGGTGACCGCAGAGCAGTTCTTC
TRBV29-1,NA,TRBJ2-7,NA,CRAMTSGTGTSYEQYF,TGTAGAGCCATGACATCTGGGACCGGCACTTCCTACGAGCAGTACTTC
TRBV12-3/TRBV12-4,NA,TRBJ1-2,NA,CAISLAGTVKTNYGYTF,TGTGCCATCAGCCTCGCCGGAACAGTTAAGACTAACTATGGCTACACCTTC
TRBV19,few,TRBJ2-2,NA,CASSILTGFSGELFF,TGTGCCAGTAGTATATTGACAGGTTTTTCCGGGGAGCTGTTTTTT
TRBV12-3/TRBV12-4,NA,TRBJ1-5,NA,CASSWCTPINQPQHF,TGTGCCAGCTCGTGGTGCACCCCAATAAATCAGCCCCAGCATTTT
TRBV6-5,NA,TRBJ1-2,TRBD1,CVSSPQGAVGYTF,TGTGTCAGCAGCCCACAGGGGGCGGTTGGCTACACCTTC
TRBV11-1,NA,TRBJ2-4,TRBD2,CTSCFPRTSGTTNIQYF,TGTACCAGCTGCTTTCCCAGGACTAGCGGGACCACAAACATTCAGTACTTC
TRBV6-2/TRBV6-3,NA,TRBJ1-1,NA,CPSSYRGRGTDAFF,TGTCCCAGCAGTTACCGTGGCCGGGGCACTGATGCTTTCTTT
TRBV5-1,NA,TRBJ1-1,NA,CASSSRRCQNTEAFF,TGCGCCAGCAGCTCCAGGAGATGTCAGAACACTGAAGCTTTCTTT